The next 12 T cell receptor beta chains were all read from a single sample in a study of molecular identifiers for immune sequencing clone quantification. From the PCR reads, TCRdb called clonotypes with MiXCR, one entry per CDR3 protein. The data contain over 600,000 distinct CDR3 sequences, just under 20% of them singletons. Specimen: naive CD8+ T cells from blood, with Jurkat cell RNA spiked in. Subset reported: FACS-sorted CD8+CD4-CCR7+CD45RA+ naive T cells. Receptors originate from a human donor in good health. Some libraries in this study had Jurkat cell RNA spiked in.

This clonotype has only a few counts. The J gene is TRBJ2-7, the V gene TRBV19; D gene ambiguous. The germline V and J ends were trimmed by 10 bases and 3 bases, with 13 bases remaining between them. CDR1 is LNHDA, CDR2 SQIVND, per germline (reference sequence). The CDR3 has 12 amino acids. CDR3 sequence: CATSFGVYEQYF. CDR3 DNA: TGTGCCACCTCTTTTGGGGTCTACGAGCAGTACTTC.

In its sample, this clonotype was seen many times. The chain employs TRBV3-1 and TRBJ2-5; 7 bases are a match to TRBD1. CDR1 is LGHDT, CDR2 YNNKEL, per germline (reference sequence). The CDR3 extends over 15 amino acids. The V and J ends lost 0 bases and 2 bases, in that order; junction bases with no gene match: 3. The CDR3 sequence: CASSQDSGGQETQYF. The CDR3 DNA follows: TGTGCCAGCAGCCAAGATTCAGGGGGACAAGAGACCCAGTACTTC.

Only a few counts were recorded for this clonotype. The rearrangement uses TRBV9 and TRBJ2-1; D is possibly TRBD1 or TRBD2 (5 bases each). Germline V gene sequence: CDR1 SGDLS, CDR2 YYNGEE. V was trimmed by 4 bases and J by 5 bases, leaving 31 bases between them. The CDR3 has 20 residues. The CDR3 loop is CASSHPDGDGFPSENNEQFF. Written as DNA, the CDR3 is TGTGCCAGCAGCCATCCGGACGGGGACGGTTTTCCATCGGAAAACAATGAGCAGTTCTTC.

Comment on this clonotype: It may be a read error: a sequence one base away is much more abundant. V usage is TRBV21-1 and J usage is TRBJ1-6; the table names TRBD1, a call not compared with the DNA. TRBV21-1 is a pseudogene locus. The CDR3 spans 18 residues. CDR3 loop: CASRRQEGYANICSPLHF. The CDR3 nucleotides are TGTGCCAGCAGACGACAAGAGGGGTACGCTAATATTTGTTCACCCCTCCACTTT.

This clonotype appeared many times. This chain links TRBV20-1 with TRBJ2-7; TRBD2 agrees at 7 bases. With 3 bases clipped from V and 1 base from J, the junction kept 6 bases outside the gene matches. Germline V gene data show CDR1 as DFQATT and CDR2 as SNEGSKA (reference sequence). The CDR3 totals 14 residues. The CDR3 sequence is CSARFLAESYEQYF. DNA for the CDR3: TGCAGTGCTAGGTTTCTAGCGGAATCCTACGAGCAGTACTTC.

This clonotype was counted at least ten times. The chain couples TRBV11-2 to TRBJ1-2, with D maybe TRBD1 (5 bases). The CDR3 is made up of 15 amino acids. CDR1 is SGHAT, CDR2 FQNNGV, per germline. V lost 5 bases, J lost 1 base, and 14 bases lay in between. CDR3: CASSHSAGINYGYTF. The CDR3 region has the DNA TGTGCCAGCAGCCACTCGGCAGGGATTAACTATGGCTACACCTTC.

Many counts were recorded for this clonotype. V usage is TRBV28 and J usage is TRBJ2-7; D not certain. Trimming took 3 bases from V and 6 from J, leaving 18 bases between them. Germline CDR1 and CDR2: MDHEN and SYDVKM. The CDR3 loop spans 15 amino acids. CDR3 loop: CASSFRGDRLGEQYF. The DNA for the CDR3 is TGTGCCAGCAGTTTTCGTGGTGATCGCCTGGGCGAGCAGTACTTC.

This clonotype was seen repeatedly, ten times or more. This chain connects TRBV9 to TRBJ2-3; perhaps TRBD1 as D (5 bases). V gave up 4 bases and J gave up 5 bases, with 8 bases separating them. From germline, CDR1 is SGDLS and CDR2 YYNGEE. The CDR3 has 12 residues. This chain's CDR3 is CASSPGIDTQYF. For the CDR3, the DNA is TGTGCCAGCAGCCCAGGGATAGATACGCAGTATTTT.

Turning to this clonotype: This may arise from a read error, as a much more abundant clone is one base away. The V gene is TRBV12-3 or TRBV12-4, the J gene TRBJ2-3; 11 bases are shared with TRBD1. V shed 4 bases and J 5 bases; nucleotides not matched to a gene: 14. CDR3 length: 18 residues. The CDR3 loop is CASSSPPPGQGVGDTQYF. CDR3 sequence (DNA): TGTGCCAGCAGTTCACCCCCTCCGGGACAGGGGGTGGGAGATACGCAGTATTTT.

The V and J genes are TRBV30 and TRBJ2-2; TRBD2 is a possible D gene (5 bases). The CDR3 runs to 16 residues. V was shortened by 1 base and J by 3 bases, with 15 bases between the two germline ends. Germline-derived CDR1 and CDR2 are GTSNPN and SVGIG (reference sequence). The CDR3 coding sequence is TGTGCCTGGAGTGGCCGGGGTGGTACGGACACCGGGGAGCTGTTTTTT. Amino acids: CAWSGRGGTDTGELFF.

This clonotype was seen many times. The J gene is TRBJ2-7, the V gene TRBV4-3; 7 bases align to TRBD2. Trimming cost V 6 bases and J 3 bases; bases outside gene matches: 8. Germline CDR1 reads LGHNA; CDR2 reads YSLEER. The CDR3 sequence is 14 residues long. CDR3 DNA: TGCGCCAGCAGTCGGTTCGGCGGGGGCTACGAGCAGTACTTC. Translating gives CASSRFGGGYEQYF.

This clonotype was seen only a few times. The chain links TRBV5-5 to TRBJ2-7, with D perhaps TRBD1 or TRBD2 (5 bases each). This CDR3 is built from 11 residues. V was pared by 4 bases and J by 8 bases, with 10 bases between. From germline, CDR1 is SGHKS and CDR2 YYEKEE (reference sequence). The CDR3 DNA follows: TGTGCCAGCAGCATAGGGACCCAGCAGTACTTC. Its translation is CASSIGTQQYF.